The entry below describes one TCR beta chain. Antigen specificity is unknown. This entry belongs to a study of T-cell reconstitution after alpha-beta-depleted transplantation in children. Study findings and constraints: Reportedly, only several hundred clones from non-depleted graft cells drove alpha-beta T-cell counts at about two months. Some patients' high day-60 TCRbeta diversity was traced to surviving recipient T cells and thymic progenitors. At the one-year point after transplant, T-cell counts and TCRbeta diversity were found to come mostly from T cells that had been newly produced.

Trimming took 3 bases from V and 5 from J; bases not matched to a gene: 13. There are 17 residues in the CDR3. During its preparation, the TCRbeta library received unique molecular identifiers. TCRdb re-called the PCR reads with MiXCR, one entry per CDR3 protein. The sample carries about 240,000 distinct CDR3 sequences, about a quarter recorded once. The sequence derives from a girl aged 2-10 years with Fanconi anemia, due to receive a stem cell transplant. The chain uses TRBV12-3 or TRBV12-4 and TRBJ2-5; TRBD2 matches 9 bases. Sequencing was performed on PBMCs, taken before TCRalphabeta/CD19-depleted stem cell transplant. CDR3 protein: CASSLRLAESGRETQYF. The CDR3 DNA reads TGTGCCAGCAGTTTGAGACTAGCGGAGTCGGGCCGGGAGACCCAGTACTTC.